This entry describes one T cell receptor beta chain. This clone's antigen is unknown. The input lacks base qualities; no much larger clone sits a single base away. The data derive from a study of blood T cell repertoires in COVID-19 (dated by TCRdb to about 2020). Study-level background: Samples from collaborators originated in the United States, Italy and Spain and spanned both the acute and convalescent phases of COVID-19. The prospective study material was composed of cDNA or gDNA derived from T cells, B-cell-depleted T cells, or PBMCs. Subjects who had been exposed to COVID-19, were actively infected with it, or had recovered from it provided the deeply sampled blood TCRbeta repertoires that made up the dataset. The repertoires were released in a freely available public database meant as a resource for research on the immune response to SARS-CoV-2. The samples were drawn from the first 160 participants of the ongoing ImmuneRACE study and from about 1,200 subjects provided by 6 global collaborators. A de-identified subject ID, COVID-19 status, age in years and sex were almost always included in the sample metadata. HLA class I and class II types, where available, came from metadata supplied by the sample provider rather than from assay-based typing.

Whole blood was collected in K2EDTA tubes by collaborating institutions according to the institutions' own protocols. Collaborator samples were shipped for TCRbeta analysis as frozen whole blood, isolated PBMCs, or DNA extracted from either sample type. The immunoSEQ Assay, a bias-controlled multiplex PCR, was used to amplify TCRbeta CDR3 regions from genomic DNA. The published analysis was carried out like this. Within the assay, amplification of reference gene primers was used to estimate how many nucleated cells each sample contained. Sequence reads were collapsed and filtered to measure the absolute abundance of every unique TCRbeta CDR3 rearrangement. For each sample, productive Simpson clonality was calculated as the square root of Simpson's diversity index across productive rearrangements. Imported from immuneACCESS, the table was reduced by TCRdb to in-frame sequences with V and J called. These copies leave out some clones; in studies compared against another copy, an unresolved V gene accounts for under half, and the cause of the remainder is not known. V and J calls and clone size are copied from that table; D and trimming were computed from the DNA. This sample lists roughly 53,000 clones; approximately 84% were detected once. Roughly a sixth of the sample lies in the top ten.

Study-wide conclusions, independent of this receptor: The amount of clinical and demographic metadata varied by source and participant and was provided uncurated.

Via the germline V gene, CDR1 is SGHRS and CDR2 YFSETQ. The CDR3 has 13 amino acids, counting the end cysteine and phenylalanine. The entry retains the CDR3 DNA only, 39 bases that are in frame from base 1. Germline trimming amounts to 8 bases on V and 6 bases on J, with 8 as the count of junction bases outside the gene matches. This receptor was taken from a man in his 70s with active COVID-19. The V and J genes are TRBV5-1 and TRBJ2-1, and 7 junctional nucleotides match TRBD2. Specimen: peripheral blood. The nucleotides are TGCGCCAGTACTGGGCGGGGGAGCAATGAGCAGTTCTTC. It codes for CASTGRGSNEQFF.